This T cell receptor beta chain derives from a study of blood T cells in healthy people across ages. Worth noting for this clonotype: Its antigen is undetermined.

Then a second PCR, running roughly 6 to 11 cycles, was carried out with a sample-barcoded 5' primer and a J-beta primer mix. One entry per CDR3 protein results from TCRdb running MiXCR on the 5' RACE reads. Of about 760,000 distinct CDR3 sequences listed, just under 25% are singletons. Overall study results and limits: Naive and antigen-experienced cells could not be conclusively compared, given unsorted PBMCs. CMV status of donors was unknown, possibly confounding expanded clonotype changes.

Trimming removed 2 bases at V and 7 bases at J, with 11 bases between. This CDR3 contains 13 residues. The germline V gene encodes CDR1 SNHLY and CDR2 FYNNEI. This sample also belongs to another study, concerning T cells of mothers and their children. That investigation notes: Donation involved a few healthy Caucasian mothers and the six children that they had. The shaping of TCR recombination output by thymic selection is similar in related and unrelated pairs.

The chain carries TRBV2 and TRBJ1-2; TRBD1 might be the D (5 bases). The specimen was blood. This TCR was sampled from a boy younger than 18 in good health. CDR3 DNA sequence: TGTGCCAGCAGTGAAAGCCAGGGTGGTGGCTACACCTTC. Amino acid sequence: CASSESQGGGYTF.